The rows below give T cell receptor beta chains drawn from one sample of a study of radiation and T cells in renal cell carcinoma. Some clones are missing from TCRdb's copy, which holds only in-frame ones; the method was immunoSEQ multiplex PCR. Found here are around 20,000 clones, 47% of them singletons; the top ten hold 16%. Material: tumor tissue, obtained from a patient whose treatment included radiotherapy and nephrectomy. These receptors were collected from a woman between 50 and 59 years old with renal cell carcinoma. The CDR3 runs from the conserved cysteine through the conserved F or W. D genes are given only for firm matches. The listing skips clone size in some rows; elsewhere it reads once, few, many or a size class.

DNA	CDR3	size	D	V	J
TGTGCCAGCAGTTACGCCAGGGGCCAGGATACGCAGTATTTT	CASSYARGQDTQYF	-	-	TRBV6-5	TRBJ2-3
TGTGCCATCAGTACCTCTTTCTGGGACAGTGGATCTTCTAACTATGGCTACACCTTC	CAISTSFWDSGSSNYGYTF	few	TRBD1	TRBV10-3	TRBJ1-2
TGTGCCAGTAGTATAGGACAGGGGGCTGCCGGGGAGCTGTTTTTT	CASSIGQGAAGELFF	-	TRBD1	TRBV19	TRBJ2-2
TGCGCCAGCAGCTTGCAGTTGGTGGGTTTCAATGAGCAGTTCTTC	CASSLQLVGFNEQFF	-	-	TRBV5-1	TRBJ2-1
TGTGCCAGCAGCGTAGGTACTAGCGGGGGGGTAGGAACGTTCTTC	CASSVGTSGGVGTFF	few	TRBD2	TRBV9	TRBJ2-1
TGTGCCAGCAGCTTGTCCCCGAAGCAGCCCCAGCATTTT	CASSLSPKQPQHF	few	-	TRBV5-6	TRBJ1-5
TGCGCCAGCAACCCGAGAGGAGGGGTCTCTTACGAGCAGTACTTC	CASNPRGGVSYEQYF	-	-	TRBV4-3	TRBJ2-7
TGTGCCAGCAGCGTAAGCAGGGCGCCACTTGGCACTGAAGCTTTCTTT	CASSVSRAPLGTEAFF	-	-	TRBV7-2	TRBJ1-1
TGTGCCAGCAGCGTATTTGAGAGTATGAACACTGAAGCTTTCTTT	CASSVFESMNTEAFF	once	-	TRBV9	TRBJ1-1
TGTGCCAGCAGCTTAGGGGGGACAGGGCCTTTTGCAGATACGCAGTATTTT	CASSLGGTGPFADTQYF	-	TRBD1	TRBV7-2	TRBJ2-3
TGCGCCAGCAGTAAGGGCACCGGGGGGACAGGGAAACACCAAGAGACCCAGTACTTC	CASSKGTGGTGKHQETQYF	-	TRBD1	TRBV5-1	TRBJ2-5
TGTGCCAGCACCGGGGTTGGAGGGGTTGATTATGGCTACACCTTC	CASTGVGGVDYGYTF	-	-	TRBV9	TRBJ1-2
TGTGCCAGCAGTGACTCTGGGGGTAAGGCCTACAATGAGCAGTTCTTC	CASSDSGGKAYNEQFF	-	-	TRBV6-4	TRBJ2-1
TGTGCCAGCAGGATACAGGGGGCGGGACAGCCCCAGCATTTT	CASRIQGAGQPQHF	-	TRBD1	TRBV6-6	TRBJ1-5
TGTGCCAGCAGCTTAGCCCCCGGTGGGAAAAACATTCAGTACTTC	CASSLAPGGKNIQYF	few	-	TRBV7-9	TRBJ2-4
TGTGCCAGCAGCCTTACCGGGGGGAGGAACGAGCAGTACTTC	CASSLTGGRNEQYF	-	TRBD2	TRBV4-2	TRBJ2-7
TGCAGCGCCTCCCGCCGGGCGGGGGGCTACAATGAGCAGTTCTTC	CSASRRAGGYNEQFF	-	TRBD2	TRBV29-1	TRBJ2-1
TGTGCCACCAGCAGAGATCCTCCGGGACCCCACTTGTTGGGCTACACCTTC	CATSRDPPGPHLLGYTF	few	-	TRBV15	TRBJ1-2
TGTGCCAGCAGCTTGGCGGACAGGGTAGGTCAGCCCCAGCATTTT	CASSLADRVGQPQHF	-	TRBD1	TRBV5-6	TRBJ1-5
TGTGCCAGCAGTCGACAGGGGGACGGAGATACGCAGTATTTT	CASSRQGDGDTQYF	-	TRBD1	TRBV6-6	TRBJ2-3
TGCGCCAGCAGCCCGACGGTCACCAGGGATGGGAACACTGAAGCTTTCTTT	CASSPTVTRDGNTEAFF	-	-	TRBV4-3	TRBJ1-1
TGTGCCAGCAAGGTAGGGGGCGCCTCGTCGTGGGAGCAGTACTTC	CASKVGGASSWEQYF	once	TRBD1	TRBV2	TRBJ2-7
TGTGCCAGCAGCCAAGCCTATAGGACAGGGGGCCGAGATACGCAGTATTTT	CASSQAYRTGGRDTQYF	once	TRBD1	TRBV4-2	TRBJ2-3
TGTGCCAGCAGCCAGAGTTTGGACAGGGCGGTCACCGGGGAGCTGTTTTTT	CASSQSLDRAVTGELFF	many	TRBD1	TRBV14	TRBJ2-2
TGTGCCAGCAGCTTCGCCGAAAACACTGAAGCTTTCTTT	CASSFAENTEAFF	few	-	TRBV7-8	TRBJ1-1
TGTGCCAGCAGCTTAAATATCCCAGGGAACACTGAAGCTTTCTTT	CASSLNIPGNTEAFF	-	-	TRBV7-2	TRBJ1-1
TGTGCCAGCAGCCCAGTGGGGACAGGGCCCTACGAGCAGTACTTC	CASSPVGTGPYEQYF	few	TRBD1	TRBV11-2	TRBJ2-7
TGCGCCAGCAGCTTGGTAGCCCGATCCTACAATGAGCAGTTCTTC	CASSLVARSYNEQFF	once	-	TRBV5-1	TRBJ2-1
TGTGCCAGTAGTATAGGGGCCGGTGGCTACGAGCAGTACTTC	CASSIGAGGYEQYF	few	-	TRBV19	TRBJ2-7
TGCGCCAGTACCACAGGGAATGTTGGCTACACCTTC	CASTTGNVGYTF	-	-	TRBV5-1	TRBJ1-2
TGTGCCAGCAGCCATGCCGGGGAGCGAATCGAGACCCAGTACTTC	CASSHAGERIETQYF	few	-	TRBV4-2	TRBJ2-5
TGTGCCAGCAGCTTAGGTAGGGACTATAGCAATCAGCCCCAGCATTTT	CASSLGRDYSNQPQHF	many	-	TRBV7-2	TRBJ1-5
TGTGCCAGCTCACCTCTTACGACCTACGAGCAGTACTTC	CASSPLTTYEQYF	once	-	TRBV18	TRBJ2-7
TGTGCCAGCAGCTCAACCTCCGGGACAGGGACCTACGAGCAGTACTTC	CASSSTSGTGTYEQYF	many	TRBD1	TRBV7-9	TRBJ2-7
TGTGCCAGCAGCCGCCGGTCGAACACTGAAGCTTTCTTT	CASSRRSNTEAFF	-	-	TRBV7-2	TRBJ1-1
TGTGCCAGCAGCGTAGCTTATAGGGATTCACCCCTCCACTTT	CASSVAYRDSPLHF	few	-	TRBV9	TRBJ1-6
TGTGCCAGCGGGATGGGCTACCGGAACACCGGGGAGCTGTTTTTT	CASGMGYRNTGELFF	-	-	TRBV9	TRBJ2-2
TGTGCCAGCACCCGTAGGAACACTGAAGCTTTCTTT	CASTRRNTEAFF	-	-	TRBV11-1	TRBJ1-1